This T cell receptor beta chain was sequenced during a study of CD8 T cells in Susac syndrome. Germline assignment: CDR1 SGHTA and CDR2 FQGNSA. CDR3 length: 16 residues. The V end was cut by 4 bases, the J end by 0 bases, with 15 bases between. Treatment-naive patients with stable or active relapsing-remitting disease were the multiple sclerosis controls. With random hexamers, roughly 0.45 to 1 ug RNA was reverse transcribed. TCRdb called the immunoSEQ multiplex PCR reads again in MiXCR, with one record for every CDR3 protein. Of about 130,000 distinct CDR3 sequences listed, around 85% are singletons.

The chain combines TRBV7-2 with TRBJ1-1; no clear D gene. Specimen: CD8+ T cells from PBMCs. This TCR was sampled from a human donor with multiple sclerosis. CDR3 coding DNA: TGTGCCAGCAGCTCTAAGAAGGGAAAAATGAACACTGAAGCTTTCTTT. As protein: CASSSKKGKMNTEAFF. The full variable domain, its missing parts supplied by reference TRBV7-2 and TRBJ1-1, is GAGVSQSPSNKVTEKGKDVELRCDPISGHTALYWYRQSLGQGLEFLIYFQGNSAPDKSGLPSDRFSAERTGGSVSTLTIQRTQQEDSAVYLCASSSKKGKMNTEAFFGQGTRLTVV.